Below, 8 T cell receptor beta chains from the same sample are listed, as sequenced in a study of CD4 T cells in relation to SARS-CoV-2 and coronaviruses. Sequencing used immunoSEQ multiplex PCR; TCRdb keeps in-frame clones, though not all of them. The sample shows roughly 10,000 clones, roughly 81% of them seen only once. Their recognized antigens are unknown. CD4+ T cells from unexposed donors were obtained before the COVID-19 pandemic (2011-2018). Isolation of CD4+ T cells took place after approximately 10 days in culture. Sample: CD4+ T cells from PBMCs, cultured in vitro. These receptors all come from a human donor in good health.

V gene TRBV18 combines with J gene TRBJ1-1, with 8 bases identical to TRBD1. The CDR3 is 15 residues long. Trimming removed 3 bases from V and 1 base from J; junction bases left unmatched: 4. Germline assignment: CDR1 KGHSH and CDR2 LQKENI. In nucleotides, the CDR3 is TGTGCCAGCTCACCGAGGGGGACAGGGAACACTGAAGCTTTCTTT. It encodes CASSPRGTGNTEAFF.

The V call is TRBV7-2, the J call TRBJ1-2, with a weak D call TRBD1 (6 bases). Germline V CDR1 and CDR2: SGHTA, FQGNSA. Trimming left V 5 bases short and J 3 bases short, with 28 bases between. The CDR3 runs to 19 residues. This chain's CDR3 is CASSPHLDRGAGYYYGYTF. The DNA of the CDR3 is TGTGCCAGCAGCCCCCACCTGGACCGGGGGGCGGGGTATTACTATGGCTACACCTTC.

The CDR3: CASSQVIETQYF. In DNA form, the CDR3 reads TGTGCCAGCAGCCAAGTGATAGAGACCCAGTACTTC. The chain recombines TRBV3-1 (or the pseudogene TRBV3-2) with TRBJ2-5; no clear D gene. Germline CDR1 reads LGHDT; CDR2 reads YNNKEL (reference sequence). The CDR3 has 12 amino acids. Trimming stripped 1 base from V and 4 bases from J, with 4 bases between.

This chain connects TRBV4-1 to TRBJ2-7, with 8 positions matching TRBD1. Unmatched junction bases numbered 1, after V lost 0 bases and J lost 3 bases. Germline V gene sequence: CDR1 MGHRA, CDR2 YSYEKL. The CDR3 is 14 amino acids. The CDR3 sequence: CASSQDDRGYEQYF. CDR3 bases: TGCGCCAGCAGCCAAGACGACAGGGGCTACGAGCAGTACTTC.

V gene TRBV12-3 or TRBV12-4 combines with J gene TRBJ2-2; D not resolved. V lost 3 bases and J lost 8, with 10 bases in between. The CDR3 spans 13 residues. The CDR3 sequence: CASSFQGRGELFF. DNA of the CDR3: TGTGCCAGCAGTTTCCAAGGGCGGGGGGAGCTGTTTTTT.

V gene TRBV7-2 combines with J gene TRBJ1-1; TRBD1 matches 9 bases. In germline, CDR1 is SGHTA, CDR2 FQGNSA. V dropped 1 base and J dropped 4; count of bases not matched to a gene: 7. This CDR3 spans 16 amino acids. Here the CDR3 reads CASSLGWTGVGTEAFF. The DNA of the CDR3 is TGTGCCAGCAGCTTAGGATGGACAGGGGTCGGCACTGAAGCTTTCTTT. Complete variable domain (other parts from reference TRBV7-2 and TRBJ1-1): GAGVSQSPSNKVTEKGKDVELRCDPISGHTALYWYRQSLGQGLEFLIYFQGNSAPDKSGLPSDRFSAERTGGSVSTLTIQRTQQEDSAVYLCASSLGWTGVGTEAFFGQGTRLTVV.

This chain joins TRBV24-1 and TRBJ2-1; D remains unclear. There are 13 residues in the CDR3. CDR1 and CDR2 (germline): KGHDR, SFDVKD. Trimming took 4 bases from V and 9 from J, leaving 12 bases between them. CDR3 DNA: TGTGCCACCAGTGACTCAATCTCCGGTGAGCAGTTCTTC. Residues: CATSDSISGEQFF.

The rearrangement joins TRBV7-9 to TRBJ2-1; unclear D gene. The CDR3 is made up of 16 amino acids. V gave up 5 bases and J gave up 6 bases, with 20 bases separating them. Germline V lookup: CDR1 SEHNR, CDR2 FQNEAQ (reference sequence). The CDR3: CASSPALVSRINEQFF. The CDR3, as DNA: TGTGCCAGCAGCCCCGCTTTGGTGAGCCGGATCAATGAGCAGTTCTTC.